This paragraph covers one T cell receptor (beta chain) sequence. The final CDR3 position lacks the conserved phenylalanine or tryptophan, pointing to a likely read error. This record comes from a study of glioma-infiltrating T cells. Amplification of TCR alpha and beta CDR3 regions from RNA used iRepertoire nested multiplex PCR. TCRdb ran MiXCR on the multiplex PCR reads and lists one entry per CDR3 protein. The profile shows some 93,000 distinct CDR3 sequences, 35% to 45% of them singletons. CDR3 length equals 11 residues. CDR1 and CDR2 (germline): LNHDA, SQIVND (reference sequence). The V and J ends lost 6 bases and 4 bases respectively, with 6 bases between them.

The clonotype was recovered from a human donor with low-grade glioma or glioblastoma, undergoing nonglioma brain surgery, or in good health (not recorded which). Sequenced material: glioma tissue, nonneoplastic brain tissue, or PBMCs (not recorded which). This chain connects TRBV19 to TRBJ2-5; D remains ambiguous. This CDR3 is CASRAGETQYL. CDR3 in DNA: TGTGCCAGTAGAGCAGGAGAGACCCAGTACCTC.